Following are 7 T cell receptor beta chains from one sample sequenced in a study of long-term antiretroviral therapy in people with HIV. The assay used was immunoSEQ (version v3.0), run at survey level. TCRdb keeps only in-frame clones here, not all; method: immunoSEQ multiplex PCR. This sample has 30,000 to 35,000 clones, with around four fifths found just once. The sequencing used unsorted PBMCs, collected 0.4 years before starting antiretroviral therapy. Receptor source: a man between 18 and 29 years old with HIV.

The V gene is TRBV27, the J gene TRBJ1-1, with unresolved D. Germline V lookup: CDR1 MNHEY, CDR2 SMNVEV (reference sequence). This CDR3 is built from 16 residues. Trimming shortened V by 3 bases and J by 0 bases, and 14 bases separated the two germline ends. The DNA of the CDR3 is TGTGCCAGCAGTTTGAAAGCGGGAGGGATGAACACTGAAGCTTTCTTT. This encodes CASSLKAGGMNTEAFF.

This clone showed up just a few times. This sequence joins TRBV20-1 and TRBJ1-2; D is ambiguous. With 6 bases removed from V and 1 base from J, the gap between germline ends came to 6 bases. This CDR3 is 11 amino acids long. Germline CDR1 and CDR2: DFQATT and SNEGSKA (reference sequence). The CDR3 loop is CSAPYNYGYTF. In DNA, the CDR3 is TGCAGTGCGCCGTATAACTATGGCTACACCTTC.

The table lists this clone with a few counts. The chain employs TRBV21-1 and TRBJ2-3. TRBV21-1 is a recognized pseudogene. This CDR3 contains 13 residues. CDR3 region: CASSNRSTDTQYF. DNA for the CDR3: TGTGCCAGCAGCAACCGAAGCACAGATACGCAGTATTTT.

The CDR3 sequence is CSAAQGRWQETQYF. The CDR3 coding sequence is TGCAGCGCTGCACAGGGTCGGTGGCAAGAGACCCAGTACTTC. The V gene is TRBV29-1, the J gene TRBJ2-5; D might be TRBD1 (6 bases). V was shortened by 7 bases and J by 2 bases, with 17 bases between the two germline ends. The CDR3 spans 14 residues. CDR1 and CDR2 from the germline V gene are SQVTM and ANQGSEA.

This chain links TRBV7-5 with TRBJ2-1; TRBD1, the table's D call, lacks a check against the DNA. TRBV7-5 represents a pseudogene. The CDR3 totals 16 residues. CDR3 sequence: CARSLAGTPLGNEQFF. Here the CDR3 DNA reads TGTGCCAGAAGCTTAGCCGGGACACCGCTCGGGAATGAGCAGTTCTTC.

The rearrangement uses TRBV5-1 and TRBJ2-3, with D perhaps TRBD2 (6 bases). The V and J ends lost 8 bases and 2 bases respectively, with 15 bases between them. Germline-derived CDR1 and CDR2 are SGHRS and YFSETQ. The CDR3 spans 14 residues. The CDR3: CAREIGGYTDTQYF. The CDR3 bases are TGCGCCAGAGAGATTGGGGGGTACACAGATACGCAGTATTTT.

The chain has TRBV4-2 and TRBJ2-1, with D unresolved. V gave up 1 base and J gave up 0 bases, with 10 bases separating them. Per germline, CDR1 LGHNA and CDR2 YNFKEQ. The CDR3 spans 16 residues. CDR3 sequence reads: CASSQASTDSYNEQFF. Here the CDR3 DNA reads TGTGCCAGCAGCCAAGCGAGCACCGACTCCTACAATGAGCAGTTCTTC.